This T cell receptor (beta chain) stems from a study of blood T cell repertoires in COVID-19. About the research overall: From the United States, Italy and Spain came samples of acute and convalescent COVID-19. Nucleic acid was either cDNA or gDNA, and it came from T cells, B-cell-depleted T cells, or PBMCs.

The assay was immunoSEQ multiplex PCR, and TCRdb's table has in-frame clones only and misses some. The data show around 500,000 clones, around 85% seen once. Per germline, CDR1 LNHDA and CDR2 SQIVND (reference sequence). The V and J ends lost 5 bases and 3 bases respectively, with 14 bases between them. This CDR3 contains 15 residues. This sequence joins TRBV19 and TRBJ1-5; weak D call: TRBD1 (5 bases). This clonotype was obtained from a woman aged 55-70 years who had recovered from COVID-19. The sequenced material came from PBMCs or T cells enriched from blood (not recorded which). CDR3 protein: CASSDPGVPNQPQHF. The CDR3 DNA sequence: TGTGCCAGTAGTGACCCGGGGGTACCCAATCAGCCCCAGCATTTT.